This TCR beta chain was sequenced in a study of T cells in Graves' hyperthyroidism and ophthalmopathy. Overall study context: The initial diagnosis was the point when peripheral blood was collected, ahead of any treatment. Overall study findings and caveats: Patients with ophthalmopathy were separated from those with stable hyperthyroidism by a 13 V-J model.

There are 14 residues in the CDR3. Trimming cost V 1 base and J 4 bases, with 10 bases left between them. Germline lookup yields CDR1 MDHEN and CDR2 SYDVKM. Amplified regions were TCR beta CDR3 sequences from RNA transcripts. Carried out on the TCR CDR3, a first-round RT-PCR used the HTBI primer set. From the multiplex PCR reads, TCRdb called clonotypes with MiXCR, one entry per CDR3 protein. The data contain 250,000 to 400,000 distinct CDR3 sequences, around 13% of them seen just once; the ten biggest clones take up around 32%. This clonotype was recorded at least ten times. Its antigen remains unidentified.

The sequence was obtained from a woman between 40 and 55 years old with Graves' ophthalmopathy. The chain combines TRBV28 with TRBJ1-1; D is undetermined. The sample comprised blood. This CDR3 is CASSLSGQSTEAFF. In DNA form, the CDR3 reads TGTGCCAGCAGTTTATCTGGCCAGTCCACTGAAGCTTTCTTT.